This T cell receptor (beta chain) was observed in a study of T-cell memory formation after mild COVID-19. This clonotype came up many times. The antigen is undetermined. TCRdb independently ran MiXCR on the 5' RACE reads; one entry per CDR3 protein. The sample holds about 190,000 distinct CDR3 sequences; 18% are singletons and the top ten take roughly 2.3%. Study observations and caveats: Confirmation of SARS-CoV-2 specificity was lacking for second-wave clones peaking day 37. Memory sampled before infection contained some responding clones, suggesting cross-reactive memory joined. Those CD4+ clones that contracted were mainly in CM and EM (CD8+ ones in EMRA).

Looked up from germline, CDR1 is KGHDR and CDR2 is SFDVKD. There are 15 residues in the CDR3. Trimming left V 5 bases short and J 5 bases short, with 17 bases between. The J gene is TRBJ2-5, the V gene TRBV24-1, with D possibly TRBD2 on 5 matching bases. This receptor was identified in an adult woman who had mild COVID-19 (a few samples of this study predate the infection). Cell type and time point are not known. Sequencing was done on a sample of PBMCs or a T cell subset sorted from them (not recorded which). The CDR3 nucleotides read TGTGCCACCAGTGTATCACTAGGGCATCGGGAGACCCAGTACTTC. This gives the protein CATSVSLGHRETQYF.